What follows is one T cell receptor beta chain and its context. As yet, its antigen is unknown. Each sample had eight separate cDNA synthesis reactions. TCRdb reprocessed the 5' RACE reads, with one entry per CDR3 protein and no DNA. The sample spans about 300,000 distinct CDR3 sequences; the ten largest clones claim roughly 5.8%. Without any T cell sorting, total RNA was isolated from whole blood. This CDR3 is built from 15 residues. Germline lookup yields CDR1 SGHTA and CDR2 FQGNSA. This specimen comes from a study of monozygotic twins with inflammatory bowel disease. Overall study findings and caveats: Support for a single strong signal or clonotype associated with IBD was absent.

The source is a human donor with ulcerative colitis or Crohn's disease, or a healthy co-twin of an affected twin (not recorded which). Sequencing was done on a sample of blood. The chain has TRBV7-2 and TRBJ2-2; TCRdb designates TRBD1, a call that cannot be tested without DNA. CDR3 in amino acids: CASSLNRGGTGELFF.